This T cell receptor (beta chain) is drawn from a study of cytomegalovirus exposure and HLA in healthy donors. The CDR3 extends over 15 amino acids. Germline CDR1 reads LNHDA; CDR2 reads SQIVND (reference sequence). V gave up 4 bases and J gave up 0 bases, with 10 bases separating them. Researchers ran the PCR with 60 Vbeta and 13 Jbeta primers. This table comes from immunoSEQ multiplex PCR, and its TCRdb copy is limited to in-frame clones, with some not included. The table lists about 190,000 clones. This TCR derives from a woman between 25 and 40 years old in good health and CMV-seropositive. The rearrangement links TRBV19 to TRBJ2-1, with a possible D match to TRBD2 (6 bases). Sequenced material: PBMCs. The CDR3 sequence is CASSTRLGSYNEQFF. The CDR3 nucleotides read TGTGCCAGTAGTACCCGACTAGGCTCCTACAATGAGCAGTTCTTC.